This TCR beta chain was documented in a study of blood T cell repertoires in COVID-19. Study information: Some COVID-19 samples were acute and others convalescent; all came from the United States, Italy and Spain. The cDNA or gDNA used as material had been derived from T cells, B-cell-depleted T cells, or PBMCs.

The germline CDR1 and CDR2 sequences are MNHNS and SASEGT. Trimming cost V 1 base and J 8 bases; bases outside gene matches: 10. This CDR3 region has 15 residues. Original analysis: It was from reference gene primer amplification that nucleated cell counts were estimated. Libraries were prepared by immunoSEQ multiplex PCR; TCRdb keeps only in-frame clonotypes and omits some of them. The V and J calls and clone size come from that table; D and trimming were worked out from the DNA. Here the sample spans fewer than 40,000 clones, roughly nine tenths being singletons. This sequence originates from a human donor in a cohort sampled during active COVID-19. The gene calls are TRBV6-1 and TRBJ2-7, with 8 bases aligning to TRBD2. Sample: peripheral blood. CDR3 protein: CASSEGLLADPQQYV. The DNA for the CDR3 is TGTGCCAGCAGTGAAGGCCTACTAGCGGATCCCCAGCAGTACGTC.